The clone carrying this T cell receptor beta chain appeared many times. What it recognizes is unknown. The TCRbeta library was prepared with unique molecular identifiers. Via MiXCR, TCRdb re-called the PCR reads, giving one row per CDR3 protein. The top ten clones hold 20% to 25% of a sample with about 110,000 distinct CDR3 sequences, about 6.4% of them seen once. The sample comes from a study of T-cell reconstitution after alpha-beta-depleted transplantation in children. Study outcomes and limitations: Some patients showed high day-60 TCRbeta diversity, which derived from surviving recipient T cells and thymic progenitors.

This CDR3 has 13 residues. From germline, CDR1 is SGHKS and CDR2 YYEKEE (reference sequence). The V gene lost 6 bases and the J gene lost 6 bases, with 16 bases spanning the gap. V is TRBV5-5 and J is TRBJ2-7; tentatively, D is TRBD2 (6 bases). This TCR derives from a male patient aged 2-10 years who had a stem cell transplant for acute lymphoblastic leukemia, so the T cells may come from the graft donor. The material sequenced was PBMCs, mostly from graft donor cells, taken 360 days after TCRalphabeta/CD19-depleted stem cell transplant. The CDR3 loop is CASNEGLKFEQYF. The CDR3 coding sequence is TGTGCCAGCAACGAGGGACTCAAGTTCGAGCAGTACTTC.